This TCR beta chain was sequenced during a study of OX40 agonist ivuxolimab in advanced cancers. In the study overall: Three patients, one with hepatocellular carcinoma and two with cutaneous melanoma, responded partially.

About this clone: Distinct nucleotide sequences in the sample also encode this CDR3.

Here immunoSEQ multiplex PCR was the method, and the copy in TCRdb shows in-frame clones only, minus some. The data contain about 76,000 clones, less than 90% of them seen just once; the ten biggest clones take up roughly 13%. This CDR3 has 14 residues. From germline, CDR1 is SGHTA and CDR2 FQGTGA. The ends were cut back, 5 bases at V and 0 bases at J, with 9 bases in the middle. The chain employs TRBV7-3 and TRBJ2-3, with D possibly being TRBD1 (6 bases). The clonotype was recovered from an adult with an advanced solid tumor such as melanoma, head and neck, liver or kidney cancer. The sequencing here drew on CD4+ or CD8+ T cells sorted from blood, taken in a trial of the OX40 agonist ivuxolimab. CDR3 region: CASSLGQSTDTQYF. In DNA, the CDR3 is TGTGCCAGCAGCCTTGGACAGAGCACAGATACGCAGTATTTT.